This record covers a single T cell receptor beta chain. This record belongs to a study of cytomegalovirus exposure and HLA in healthy donors. Clones were sequenced by immunoSEQ multiplex PCR, and TCRdb holds only the in-frame ones, with some missing. The table records roughly 130,000 clones, roughly 90% of them present only once. The clonotype was recovered from a man younger than 40 in good health and CMV-seronegative. The sequencing sample was made of PBMCs.

This CDR3 reads CATSRDRAYNEQFF. The CDR3 DNA sequence: TGTGCCACCTCTCGGGACAGGGCCTACAATGAGCAGTTCTTC. V is TRBV6-5 and J is TRBJ2-1, with 9 bases lining up with TRBD1. The CDR3 is 14 amino acids. Germline-derived CDR1 and CDR2 are MNHEY and SVGAGI. J lost 2 bases, V lost 10 bases, and 6 bases had no gene match.